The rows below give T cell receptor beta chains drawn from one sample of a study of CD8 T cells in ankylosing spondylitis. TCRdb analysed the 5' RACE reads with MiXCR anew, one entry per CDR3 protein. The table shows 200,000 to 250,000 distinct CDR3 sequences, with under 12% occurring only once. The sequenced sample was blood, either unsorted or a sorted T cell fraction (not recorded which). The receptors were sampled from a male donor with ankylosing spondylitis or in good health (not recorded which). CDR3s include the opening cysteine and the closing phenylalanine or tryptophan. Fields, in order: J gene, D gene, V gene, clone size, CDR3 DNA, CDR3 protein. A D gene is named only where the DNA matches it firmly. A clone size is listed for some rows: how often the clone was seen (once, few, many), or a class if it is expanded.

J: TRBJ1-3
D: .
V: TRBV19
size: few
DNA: TGTGCCAGTAGTGTTGACACCGGGACGGCCTCTGGAAACACCATATATTTT
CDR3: CASSVDTGTASGNTIYF

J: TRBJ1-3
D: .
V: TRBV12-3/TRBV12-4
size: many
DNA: TGTGCCAGCATCCAGGGTTCTGGAAACACCATATATTTT
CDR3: CASIQGSGNTIYF

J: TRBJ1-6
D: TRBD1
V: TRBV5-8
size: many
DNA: TGTGCCAGCAGCGCGGGACAGTATAATTCACCCCTCCACTTT
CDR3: CASSAGQYNSPLHF

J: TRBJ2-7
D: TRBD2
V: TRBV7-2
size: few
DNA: TGTGCCAGCATCCCCCAGCGGGGCCCGTACGAGCAGTACTTC
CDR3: CASIPQRGPYEQYF

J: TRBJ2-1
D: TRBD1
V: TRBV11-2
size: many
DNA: TGTGCCAGCAGCTTAGAACAGGGGGCATACAATGAGCAGTTCTTC
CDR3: CASSLEQGAYNEQFF

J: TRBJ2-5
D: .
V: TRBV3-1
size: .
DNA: TGTGCCAGCAGCCCTTCCCCCTCGGGTGTGGAGACCCAGTACTTC
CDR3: CASSPSPSGVETQYF

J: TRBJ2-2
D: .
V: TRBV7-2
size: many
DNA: TGTGCCAGCAGCTTTAATCGGGACGGCGGGGAGCTGTTTTTT
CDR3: CASSFNRDGGELFF

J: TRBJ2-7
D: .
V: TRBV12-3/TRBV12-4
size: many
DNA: TGTGCCAGCAGTCCCACCAGGGGTTTAAACAACGAGCAGTACTTC
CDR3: CASSPTRGLNNEQYF

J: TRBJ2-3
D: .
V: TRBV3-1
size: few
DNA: TGTGCCAGCAGCCAAGAGGGGCTAGCGCGGAGTGAGAATACGCAGTATTTT
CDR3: CASSQEGLARSENTQYF

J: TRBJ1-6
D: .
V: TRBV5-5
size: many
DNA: TGTGCCAGCAGCTTGGGGGCAGCTAATTCACCCCTCCACTTT
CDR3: CASSLGAANSPLHF

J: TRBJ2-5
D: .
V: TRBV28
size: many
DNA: TGTGCCAGCAGTTCAGGACAGCGAAAAAGAGAGACCCAGTACTTC
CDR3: CASSSGQRKRETQYF

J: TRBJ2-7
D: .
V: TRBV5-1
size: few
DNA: TGCGCCAGCAGCGTTGAATCAGGACCCTACGAGCAGTACTTC
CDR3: CASSVESGPYEQYF

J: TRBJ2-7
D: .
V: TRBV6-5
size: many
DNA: TGTGCCAGCAGTTACTCGAACATCTACGAGCAGTACTTC
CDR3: CASSYSNIYEQYF

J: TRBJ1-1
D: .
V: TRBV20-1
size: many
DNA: TGCAGTGCTAGATCGGGCCCCAGGGGATCTGAAGCTTTCTTT
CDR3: CSARSGPRGSEAFF

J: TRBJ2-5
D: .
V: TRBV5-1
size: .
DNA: TGCGCCAGCAGCTACGGGACACTGGACAGAGAGACCCAGTACTTC
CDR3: CASSYGTLDRETQYF

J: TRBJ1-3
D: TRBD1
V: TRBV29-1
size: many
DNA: TGCAGCGTAGAGGGCCCATTCAGGGGGGCTGGAAACACCATATATTTT
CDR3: CSVEGPFRGAGNTIYF

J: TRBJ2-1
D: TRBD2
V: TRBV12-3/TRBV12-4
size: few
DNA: TGTGCCAGCAGTTTAAATGGCGGGGGGGTAAACAATGAGCAGTTCTTC
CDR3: CASSLNGGGVNNEQFF

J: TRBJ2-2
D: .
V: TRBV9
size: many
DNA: TGTGCCAGCAGCGTTAACTGGGGGGGCGGAAACACCGGGGAGCTGTTTTTT
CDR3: CASSVNWGGGNTGELFF

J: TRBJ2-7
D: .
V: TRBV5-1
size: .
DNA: TGCGCCAGCAGCCTGGGATTTTCGGACACCACCTACGAGCAGTACTTC
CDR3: CASSLGFSDTTYEQYF

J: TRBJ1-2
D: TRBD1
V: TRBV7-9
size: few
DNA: TGTGCCAGCAGCTCGGGACAGGGGGCGCGCGGCTACACCTTC
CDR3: CASSSGQGARGYTF

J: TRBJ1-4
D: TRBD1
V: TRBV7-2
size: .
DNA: TGTGCCAGCAGCTCCCCAGGGGGAGGTAATGAAAAACTGTTTTTT
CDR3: CASSSPGGGNEKLFF

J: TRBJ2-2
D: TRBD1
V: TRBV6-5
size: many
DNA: TGTGCCAGCAGTTACGGGGACAGTGTCGGGGAGCTGTTTTTT
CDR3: CASSYGDSVGELFF

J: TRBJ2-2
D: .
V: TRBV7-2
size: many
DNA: TGTGCCAGCAGCTTTGTCGGAGAGGGGTCGAACACCGGGGAGCTGTTTTTT
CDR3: CASSFVGEGSNTGELFF

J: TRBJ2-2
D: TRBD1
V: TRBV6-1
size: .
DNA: TGTGCCAGCAGGAACCCGGGACAGGGGGCCACCGGGGAGCTGTTTTTT
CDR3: CASRNPGQGATGELFF

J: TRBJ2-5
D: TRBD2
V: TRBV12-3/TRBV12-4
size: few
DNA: TGTGCCAGCAGTTCTGGACTAGCGGATGAAGAGACCCAGTACTTC
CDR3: CASSSGLADEETQYF

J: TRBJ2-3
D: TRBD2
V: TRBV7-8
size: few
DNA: TGTGCCAGCAGCTCACTTGGACTAGCGGGGGGGTTCACAGATACGCAGTATTTT
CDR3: CASSSLGLAGGFTDTQYF

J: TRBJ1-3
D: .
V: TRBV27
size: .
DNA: TGCACCAGCAGTTTTACCGGGCTTCAGGGAGGAAACACCATATATTTT
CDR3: CTSSFTGLQGGNTIYF

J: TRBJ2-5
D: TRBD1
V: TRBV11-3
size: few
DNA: TGTGCCAGCAGCTTAGATGGGACAGGGTCCAAGAAGACCCAGTACTTC
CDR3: CASSLDGTGSKKTQYF

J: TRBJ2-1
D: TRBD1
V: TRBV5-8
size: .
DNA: TGTGCCAGCAGCTCTGGACAGGGCTATGAGCAGTTCTTC
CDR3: CASSSGQGYEQFF

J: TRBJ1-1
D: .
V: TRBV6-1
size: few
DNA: TGTGCCAGCACCAAGGCGGGGGCTCTGGGTCCTGAAGCTTTCTTT
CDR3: CASTKAGALGPEAFF

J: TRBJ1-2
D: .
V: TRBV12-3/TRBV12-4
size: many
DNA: TGTGCCAGCAGTGGATCTCCTGGGAAATCTAACTATGGCTACACCTTC
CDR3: CASSGSPGKSNYGYTF

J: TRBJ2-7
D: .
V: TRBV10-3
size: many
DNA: TGTGCCATCAGTGAGTCTAAGGGCTACGAGCAGTACTTC
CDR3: CAISESKGYEQYF

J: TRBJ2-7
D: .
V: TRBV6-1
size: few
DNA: TGTGCCAGCAGTAAAGGGGGGGGTGAACCCTACGAGCAGTACTTC
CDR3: CASSKGGGEPYEQYF

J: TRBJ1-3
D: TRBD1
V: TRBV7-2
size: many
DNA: TGTGCCAGCACCGAACAGGGGGGCCTCGGAAACACCATATATTTT
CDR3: CASTEQGGLGNTIYF

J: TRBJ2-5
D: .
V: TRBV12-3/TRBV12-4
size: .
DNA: TGTGCCAGCATCTGGGGTTCAGGGCAAGAGACCCAGTACTTC
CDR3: CASIWGSGQETQYF

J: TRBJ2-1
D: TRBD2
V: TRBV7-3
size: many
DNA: TGTGCCAGCAGCCTGACTAGCGGGGGGGTTAGCTCCTACAATGAGCAGTTCTTC
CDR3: CASSLTSGGVSSYNEQFF

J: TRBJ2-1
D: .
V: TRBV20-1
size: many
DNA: TGCAGTGCTAGAGTGGGTAGCGGGACAGTCTCCTACAATGAGCAGTTCTTC
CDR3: CSARVGSGTVSYNEQFF